These 27 T cell receptor beta chains were all obtained from the same sample, sequenced in a study of control samples from healthy donors and cancer patients. Sequencing was performed with immunoSEQ multiplex PCR; in TCRdb, only in-frame clones are kept and a portion is missing. The sample records around 140,000 clones, 91% being singletons. The specimen was blood. The origin of the receptors is a man aged 18 to 30 in good health.

This clone was seen more than once but under ten times. CDR3: CATSKRGRAGELFF. The CDR3 bases are TGTGCCACCTCAAAAAGGGGGCGGGCCGGGGAGCTGTTTTTT. J is TRBJ2-2 and V is TRBV19, with 7 bases that match TRBD1. CDR3 size: 14 residues. V shed 10 bases and J 6 bases; nucleotides not matched to a gene: 11. Germline loops: CDR1 LNHDA, CDR2 SQIVND (reference sequence). Combining the CDR3 with reference TRBV19 and TRBJ2-2 gives the whole variable domain DGGITQSPKYLFRKEGQNVTLSCEQNLNHDAMYWYRQDPGQGLRLIYYSQIVNDFQKGDIAEGYSVSREKKESFPLTVTSAQKNPTAFYLCATSKRGRAGELFFGEGSRLTVL.

V is TRBV12-3 or TRBV12-4 and J is TRBJ1-2; possibly TRBD1 for D (5 bases). V lost 5 bases to trimming and J lost 3 bases, with 10 bases between them. This CDR3 has 13 amino acids. CDR3 DNA: TGTGCCAGCAGTCTAAGACAGCACTATGGCTACACCTTC. Protein: CASSLRQHYGYTF.

The CDR3 DNA follows: TGTGCCATCAGTGAGTCTCAGGGTACCAACACTGAAGCTTTCTTT. This gives the protein CAISESQGTNTEAFF. The J gene is TRBJ1-1, the V gene TRBV10-3, with a possible D match to TRBD1 (5 bases). The CDR3 loop spans 15 amino acids. Germline V lookup: CDR1 ENHRY, CDR2 SYGVKD. Trimming removed 0 bases from V and 2 bases from J, with 10 bases in between.

This clone has a single count. The chain couples TRBV30 to TRBJ1-5; D is possibly TRBD1 (6 bases). The CDR3 covers 15 residues. Germline V gene sequence: CDR1 GTSNPN, CDR2 SVGIG (reference sequence). The V end lost 4 bases, the J end lost 2 bases, and 15 bases lay between the germline ends. The DNA of the CDR3 is TGTGCCTGGACCCCGGACAGTAGGGGCAATCAGCCCCAGCATTTT. It encodes CAWTPDSRGNQPQHF.

CDR3 in amino acids: CASSPSRGREETQYF. CDR3 sequence (DNA): TGTGCCAGCAGCCCTTCGAGGGGGCGGGAGGAGACCCAGTACTTC. The chain carries TRBV3-1 (or the pseudogene TRBV3-2) and TRBJ2-5; D assignment may be TRBD1 or TRBD2 (7 bases each). V was trimmed by 4 bases and J by 5 bases, leaving 17 bases between them. Germline assignment: CDR1 LGHDT and CDR2 YNNKEL (reference sequence). The CDR3 runs 15 residues.

V and J are TRBV2 and TRBJ1-5; 8 nucleotides line up with TRBD1. CDR3 length: 16 amino acids. V shed 6 bases, J shed 3 bases, and the junction held 10 bases outside the gene matches. Germline V gene lookup returns CDR1 SNHLY and CDR2 FYNNEI. CDR3 bases: TGTGCCAGCAGCCTAAGACAGGGGTTGAACAATCAGCCCCAGCATTTT. Translating gives CASSLRQGLNNQPQHF.

This chain links TRBV27 with TRBJ2-7; TRBD2 might be the D (5 bases). The CDR3 spans 11 residues. Trimming took off 10 bases at V and 0 bases at J, with 7 bases between the two ends. Per germline, CDR1 MNHEY and CDR2 SMNVEV (reference sequence). This CDR3 is CATGVSYEQYF. The DNA of the CDR3 is TGTGCCACCGGGGTCTCCTACGAGCAGTACTTC.

The chain couples TRBV7-2 to TRBJ1-3, with TRBD1 as a possible D gene (5 bases). CDR1 and CDR2 (germline): SGHTA, FQGNSA. Trimming removed 3 bases from V and 7 bases from J, with 22 bases in between. CDR3 length: 17 amino acids. CDR3 DNA sequence: TGTGCCAGCAGCTTTGGTGCGGGGGTCGGCAATTTCAACACCATATATTTT. Translating it yields CASSFGAGVGNFNTIYF.

The rearrangement joins TRBV10-2 to TRBJ1-5; TRBD1 matches 7 bases. CDR3 length equals 13 residues. Germline loops: CDR1 WSHSY, CDR2 SAAADI. Trimming took 6 bases from V and 7 from J; bases not matched to a gene: 6. The CDR3 region is CASRNDREQPQHF. The CDR3 nucleotides read TGCGCCAGCAGAAATGACAGGGAGCAGCCCCAGCATTTT.

V usage is TRBV6-5 and J usage is TRBJ1-1, with TRBD1 matching 8 bases. The CDR3 consists of 14 residues. Trimming at V came to 6 bases and at J to 0 bases, leaving 3 bases not matched to a gene. CDR1 is MNHEY, CDR2 SVGAGI, per germline. CDR3 nucleotides: TGTGCCAGCAGGAACAGGGGGGTGAACACTGAAGCTTTCTTT. It specifies CASRNRGVNTEAFF.

This clone was observed a few times. This rearrangement joins TRBV7-6 to TRBJ1-3; possibly TRBD1 for D (6 bases). The CDR3 sequence is 17 residues long. V was pared by 2 bases and J by 2 bases, with 16 bases between. Looked up from germline, CDR1 is SGHVS and CDR2 is FNYEAQ. DNA for the CDR3: TGTGCCAGCAGCTTAAGTATCGGGGGCGCTGCTGGAAACACCATATATTTT. It encodes CASSLSIGGAAGNTIYF.

This chain links TRBV5-6 with TRBJ2-3; D is possibly TRBD1 (5 bases). The CDR3 contains 14 residues. V dropped 0 bases and J dropped 2 bases, with 7 bases sitting between them. Looked up from germline, CDR1 is SGHDT and CDR2 is YYEEEE. Written as DNA, the CDR3 is TGTGCCAGCAGCTTGGGACAGAACACAGATACGCAGTATTTT. This gives the protein CASSLGQNTDTQYF. Full variable domain (rest looked up from reference TRBV5-6 and TRBJ2-3): DAGVTQSPTHLIKTRGQQVTLRCSPKSGHDTVSWYQQALGQGPQFIFQYYEEEERQRGNFPDRFSGHQFPNYSSELNVNALLLGDSALYLCASSLGQNTDTQYFGPGTRLTVL.

The rearrangement links TRBV10-3 to TRBJ1-3; D unresolved. The germline V and J ends were trimmed by 2 bases and 0 bases, with 8 bases remaining between them. Germline V gives CDR1 ENHRY, CDR2 SYGVKD. This CDR3 region has 15 residues. CDR3 sequence reads: CAISETDPSGNTIYF. The DNA of the CDR3 is TGTGCCATCAGTGAGACCGATCCCTCTGGAAACACCATATATTTT.

CDR3 protein: CASSLLGQGAGNTIYF. For the CDR3, the DNA is TGCGCCAGCAGCCTCCTCGGACAGGGGGCTGGAAACACCATATATTTT. V usage is TRBV5-1 and J usage is TRBJ1-3; TRBD1 aligns across 10 bases. The junction had 6 bases not matched to a gene; V was cut back by 4 bases and J by 2 bases. Germline lookup yields CDR1 SGHRS and CDR2 YFSETQ. This CDR3 has 16 amino acids.

This chain links TRBV9 with TRBJ2-4; D is unclear. Germline CDR1 is SGDLS and CDR2 is YYNGEE. There are 14 residues in the CDR3. V shed 3 bases and J shed 2 bases, with 9 bases lying between them. CDR3: CASSAPGTKNIQYF. Here the CDR3 DNA reads TGTGCCAGCAGCGCCCCAGGTACCAAAAACATTCAGTACTTC.

The chain combines TRBV6-6 with TRBJ2-4; TRBD2 is a possible D gene (6 bases). Germline assignment: CDR1 MNHNY and CDR2 SVGAGI (reference sequence). V was shortened by 5 bases and J by 0 bases, with 17 bases between the two germline ends. The CDR3 spans 17 residues. The DNA of the CDR3 is TGTGCCAGCAGTCCCTGGGAGGACCACATAGCCAAAAACATTCAGTACTTC. Protein: CASSPWEDHIAKNIQYF.

The chain carries TRBV27 and TRBJ1-4; the D gene is possibly TRBD1 (5 bases). Deletions cut 3 bases from V and 7 bases from J, with 9 bases between. The CDR3 sequence is 13 residues long. The germline gives CDR1 MNHEY, CDR2 SMNVEV (reference sequence). The CDR3 loop is CASSFSTAEKLFF. CDR3 DNA: TGTGCCAGCAGTTTTTCGACAGCTGAAAAACTGTTTTTT.

The chain combines TRBV5-6 with TRBJ1-4, with D perhaps TRBD1 (5 bases). The V end lost 3 bases, the J end lost 0 bases, and 15 bases lay between the germline ends. CDR3 length: 17 amino acids. Germline-derived CDR1 and CDR2 are SGHDT and YYEEEE. In DNA, the CDR3 is TGTGCCAGCAGCTGGGGGACTGATCTTGCAACTAATGAAAAACTGTTTTTT. Translation gives CASSWGTDLATNEKLFF.

CDR3 coding DNA: TGCAGCGTCGGACAGGGGGCAGGGGAGACCCAGTACTTC. Its translation: CSVGQGAGETQYF. The chain recombines TRBV29-1 with TRBJ2-5; 11 bases map to TRBD1. V shed 6 bases, J shed 5 bases, and the junction held 5 bases outside the gene matches. The CDR3 has 13 amino acids. Germline CDR1 reads SQVTM; CDR2 reads ANQGSEA.

The chain couples TRBV2 to TRBJ2-7; D gene ambiguous. V gave up 3 bases and J gave up 2 bases, with 17 bases separating them. CDR1 SNHLY and CDR2 FYNNEI come from the germline V gene. The CDR3 covers 16 residues. The CDR3, as DNA: TGTGCCAGCAGTGATGATGACACGGTCTCTCCCTACGAGCAGTACTTC. Translated, it gives CASSDDDTVSPYEQYF. The complete variable domain, with remaining parts taken from reference TRBV2 and TRBJ2-7, reads EPEVTQTPSHQVTQMGQEVILRCVPISNHLYFYWYRQILGQKVEFLVSFYNNEISEKSEIFDDQFSVERPDGSNFTLKIRSTKLEDSAMYFCASSDDDTVSPYEQYFGPGTRLTVT.

The chain joins TRBV29-1 to TRBJ1-2, with D unclear. Per germline, CDR1 SQVTM and CDR2 ANQGSEA. V lost 4 bases to trimming and J lost 6 bases, with 15 bases between them. The CDR3 loop spans 13 amino acids. The CDR3 here is CSVAGGWEDGYTF. The CDR3 region has the DNA TGCAGCGTTGCCGGAGGGTGGGAAGATGGCTACACCTTC.

The J gene is TRBJ2-7, the V gene TRBV5-6; D gene ambiguous. CDR1 and CDR2 (germline): SGHDT, YYEEEE. This CDR3 region has 13 residues. Trimming shortened V by 0 bases and J by 3 bases, and 7 bases separated the two germline ends. CDR3 coding DNA: TGTGCCAGCAGCTTGGGGTCGTACTACGAGCAGTACTTC. It codes for CASSLGSYYEQYF.

The chain employs TRBV5-1 and TRBJ2-7; tentative D call: TRBD1 (6 bases). The V and J ends lost 0 bases and 7 bases respectively, with 17 bases between them. The germline gives CDR1 SGHRS, CDR2 YFSETQ. This CDR3 spans 15 amino acids. In DNA form, the CDR3 reads TGCGCCAGCAGCTTGGATCGGCAGGGGTCGGGAGAGCAGTACTTC. Residues: CASSLDRQGSGEQYF.

The chain uses TRBV24-1 and TRBJ2-7; 8 bases align to TRBD1. CDR3 size: 15 residues. The V gene's germline CDR1 is KGHDR and CDR2 SFDVKD. V shed 4 bases, J shed 0 bases, and the junction held 4 bases outside the gene matches. CDR3 protein: CATSDPDRGSYEQYF. The DNA for the CDR3 is TGTGCCACCAGTGACCCCGACAGGGGCTCCTACGAGCAGTACTTC.

The chain carries TRBV5-4 and TRBJ2-3; maybe TRBD2 (6 bases). CDR1 is SGHNT and CDR2 is YYREEE in the germline V gene (reference sequence). CDR3 length: 12 residues. With 3 bases removed from V and 5 bases from J, the gap between germline ends came to 7 bases. CDR3 protein: CASSWGEDTQYF. CDR3 nucleotides: TGTGCCAGCAGCTGGGGGGAAGATACGCAGTATTTT.

As for this clone: The same CDR3 also results from other DNA sequences found in this sample. The V gene is TRBV20-1, the J gene TRBJ1-5, with D uncertain. The CDR3 contains 12 residues. V was clipped by 3 bases and J by 7 bases, with 10 bases between them. Germline-derived CDR1 and CDR2 are DFQATT and SNEGSKA (reference sequence). The chain's CDR3 is CSASEGNQPQHF. The CDR3 coding sequence is TGCAGTGCTAGTGAAGGGAACCAGCCCCAGCATTTT.

This rearrangement joins TRBV6-6 to TRBJ2-7; 8 bases align to TRBD1. The trim removed 5 bases at V and 1 base at J, leaving 4 bases unmatched. The CDR3 is 14 residues long. Germline V gene sequence: CDR1 MNHNY, CDR2 SVGAGI (reference sequence). DNA of the CDR3: TGTGCCAGCAGTCCGGACAGGGAATCCTACGAGCAGTACTTC. It translates to CASSPDRESYEQYF.